Listed below are T cell receptor beta chains from one sample, sequenced in a study of memory CD8 T cells in hepatitis C reinfection. Profiling relied on immunoSEQ multiplex PCR, and the TCRdb table lists in-frame clones only, not all of them. The sample yields approximately 52,000 clones, around 92% seen once. The sample consisted of naive CD8+ T cells sorted from blood. The receptors stem from a man aged 18-30 years with hepatitis C virus infection. Each CDR3 is given with its conserved first and last residue. Each record gives: J gene, V gene, D gene, CDR3 protein. A D gene is named only where the DNA matches it firmly.

J gene: -
V gene: TRBV5-6
D gene: -
CDR3 protein: CASSLDGSYEQYF

J gene: TRBJ1-3
V gene: TRBV5-1
D gene: -
CDR3 protein: CASSLAGWGTGNTIYF

J gene: TRBJ2-1
V gene: TRBV7-3
D gene: TRBD1
CDR3 protein: CASSSGQGVNEQFF

J gene: TRBJ1-2
V gene: TRBV7-8
D gene: -
CDR3 protein: CASSDGTRDTSGYTF

J gene: TRBJ2-1
V gene: TRBV11-2
D gene: -
CDR3 protein: CASSHTGDNEQFF

J gene: TRBJ2-1
V gene: TRBV7-6
D gene: TRBD2
CDR3 protein: CASSLVSGNSYNEQFF

J gene: TRBJ2-2
V gene: TRBV19
D gene: -
CDR3 protein: CASSITGFGGELFF

J gene: TRBJ2-7
V gene: TRBV7-2
D gene: -
CDR3 protein: CASSLAVAQPSVEQYF

J gene: TRBJ2-7
V gene: TRBV27
D gene: -
CDR3 protein: CASSTGHPYEQYF

J gene: TRBJ2-3
V gene: TRBV29-1
D gene: -
CDR3 protein: CSVEGESGYSTDTQYF

J gene: TRBJ2-1
V gene: TRBV4-1
D gene: -
CDR3 protein: CASSQGSGITYNEQFF

J gene: TRBJ2-3
V gene: TRBV14
D gene: -
CDR3 protein: CASSQEGRSWDTQYF

J gene: TRBJ2-7
V gene: TRBV19
D gene: TRBD2
CDR3 protein: CASSIRLAGGPGYEQYF

J gene: TRBJ1-1
V gene: TRBV18
D gene: -
CDR3 protein: CASSPSPEGAFF

J gene: TRBJ1-3
V gene: TRBV30
D gene: -
CDR3 protein: CAWRGGTYISGNTIYF

J gene: TRBJ2-3
V gene: TRBV10-1
D gene: -
CDR3 protein: CASSPGPAPTSTDTQYF

J gene: TRBJ2-6
V gene: TRBV19
D gene: TRBD2
CDR3 protein: CASSISGGTEANVLTF

J gene: TRBJ2-2
V gene: TRBV7-9
D gene: -
CDR3 protein: CASSPSPGYFRELFF

J gene: TRBJ2-1
V gene: TRBV5-6
D gene: TRBD1
CDR3 protein: CASSPGQGSSYNEQFF

J gene: TRBJ2-7
V gene: TRBV2
D gene: -
CDR3 protein: CASREGYEQYF

J gene: TRBJ2-1
V gene: TRBV7-9
D gene: TRBD2
CDR3 protein: CASSFVGGASLNEQFF

J gene: TRBJ1-5
V gene: TRBV19
D gene: TRBD1
CDR3 protein: CASNLASDRANQPQHF